A selection of T cell receptor beta chains follows, all from one sample in a study of blood T cells in healthy people across ages. TCRdb reprocessed the 5' RACE reads via MiXCR and lists one record per CDR3 protein. The table shows 600,000 or so distinct CDR3 sequences, with roughly 20% occurring only once. Material for sequencing was blood. Every receptor here comes from a man aged 65 to 85 in good health. Each CDR3 is given with its conserved first and last residue. Fields, in order: V gene, clone size, J gene, D gene, CDR3 protein, CDR3 DNA. A D gene is named only where the DNA matches it firmly. Clone size is given for some rows only: seen once, a few or many times, or a class if the clone is expanded.

V gene: TRBV10-3
clone size: NA
J gene: TRBJ2-2
D gene: TRBD1
CDR3 protein: CAISRGQEDTGELFF
CDR3 DNA: TGTGCCATTTCCCGGGGACAGGAGGACACCGGGGAGCTGTTTTTT

V gene: TRBV7-2
clone size: NA
J gene: TRBJ2-5
D gene: NA
CDR3 protein: CASSRQRGQETQYF
CDR3 DNA: TGTGCCAGCAGCCGGCAGAGGGGCCAAGAGACCCAGTACTTC

V gene: TRBV7-8
clone size: NA
J gene: TRBJ2-5
D gene: NA
CDR3 protein: CASSLELGRPEEETQYF
CDR3 DNA: TGTGCCAGCAGCTTAGAATTGGGGCGACCCGAGGAAGAGACCCAGTACTTC

V gene: TRBV14
clone size: NA
J gene: TRBJ2-7
D gene: TRBD2
CDR3 protein: CASSLGLAGVGEQRF
CDR3 DNA: TGTGCCAGCAGCCTAGGACTAGCGGGAGTGGGGGAGCAGCGCTTC

V gene: TRBV15
clone size: NA
J gene: TRBJ2-1
D gene: TRBD2
CDR3 protein: CATSSHSGRQGEQFF
CDR3 DNA: TGTGCCACCAGCAGCCATAGCGGGAGACAGGGTGAGCAGTTCTTC

V gene: TRBV3-1
clone size: few
J gene: TRBJ1-2
D gene: NA
CDR3 protein: CASSQDGANYGYTF
CDR3 DNA: TGTGCCAGCAGCCAAGACGGAGCTAACTATGGCTACACCTTC

V gene: TRBV10-3
clone size: few
J gene: TRBJ2-4
D gene: TRBD1
CDR3 protein: CASSEDRGDIQYF
CDR3 DNA: TGTGCCTCCTCAGAAGACAGGGGTGACATTCAGTACTTC

V gene: TRBV7-2
clone size: NA
J gene: TRBJ2-7
D gene: NA
CDR3 protein: CASSVLVSEQYF
CDR3 DNA: TGTGCCAGCAGTGTACTAGTTAGCGAGCAGTACTTC

V gene: TRBV6-5
clone size: NA
J gene: TRBJ2-4
D gene: NA
CDR3 protein: CASSYSQSLAKNIQYF
CDR3 DNA: TGTGCCAGCAGTTACTCGCAGTCGCTAGCCAAAAACATTCAGTACTTC

V gene: TRBV10-3
clone size: NA
J gene: TRBJ2-3
D gene: TRBD2
CDR3 protein: CAISTSGSSTDTQYF
CDR3 DNA: TGTGCCATCAGTACTAGCGGGAGCAGCACAGATACGCAGTATTTT

V gene: TRBV12-3/TRBV12-4
clone size: few
J gene: TRBJ2-1
D gene: NA
CDR3 protein: CASSPPTSFNEQFF
CDR3 DNA: TGTGCCAGCAGTCCCCCCACTAGCTTCAATGAGCAGTTCTTC

V gene: TRBV6-4
clone size: few
J gene: TRBJ2-1
D gene: TRBD2
CDR3 protein: CASSDLAGVTYNEQFF
CDR3 DNA: TGTGCCAGCAGTGATCTAGCGGGAGTCACCTACAATGAGCAGTTCTTC

V gene: TRBV20-1
clone size: few
J gene: TRBJ2-3
D gene: NA
CDR3 protein: CSPEGPFTDTQYF
CDR3 DNA: TGCAGTCCCGAAGGGCCTTTCACAGATACGCAGTATTTT

V gene: TRBV28
clone size: NA
J gene: TRBJ1-1
D gene: NA
CDR3 protein: CASRPRVAEAFF
CDR3 DNA: TGTGCCAGCAGGCCCCGGGTGGCTGAAGCTTTCTTT

V gene: TRBV28
clone size: few
J gene: TRBJ2-7
D gene: TRBD2
CDR3 protein: CASSPSGTHEQYF
CDR3 DNA: TGTGCCAGCAGTCCTAGCGGGACCCACGAGCAGTACTTC

V gene: TRBV7-9
clone size: few
J gene: TRBJ2-5
D gene: NA
CDR3 protein: CASSFPRGGGRETQYF
CDR3 DNA: TGTGCCAGCAGCTTCCCTAGGGGAGGGGGAAGAGAGACCCAGTACTTC

V gene: TRBV27
clone size: NA
J gene: TRBJ2-1
D gene: TRBD2
CDR3 protein: CASSAAGGSYNEQFF
CDR3 DNA: TGTGCCAGCAGTGCAGCGGGAGGTTCCTACAATGAGCAGTTCTTC

V gene: TRBV12-3/TRBV12-4
clone size: NA
J gene: TRBJ2-7
D gene: TRBD1
CDR3 protein: CASRTQGSTYEQYF
CDR3 DNA: TGTGCCAGCAGAACACAGGGGTCGACCTACGAGCAGTACTTC

V gene: TRBV7-9
clone size: NA
J gene: TRBJ2-7
D gene: NA
CDR3 protein: CASSLGTLEQYF
CDR3 DNA: TGTGCCAGCAGCTTAGGGACACTAGAGCAGTACTTC

V gene: TRBV6-1
clone size: few
J gene: TRBJ2-7
D gene: TRBD1
CDR3 protein: CASRLPRTGGAYEQYF
CDR3 DNA: TGTGCCAGCAGACTACCTCGGACAGGGGGGGCGTACGAGCAGTACTTC

V gene: TRBV6-2/TRBV6-3
clone size: NA
J gene: TRBJ2-7
D gene: TRBD1
CDR3 protein: CASKQRTGSYEQYF
CDR3 DNA: TGTGCCAGCAAACAGAGGACAGGGTCCTACGAGCAGTACTTC

V gene: TRBV3-1
clone size: NA
J gene: TRBJ2-3
D gene: TRBD1
CDR3 protein: CASSLDTTGPVYF
CDR3 DNA: TGTGCCAGCAGCCTAGATACGACAGGGCCTGTGTATTTT

V gene: TRBV15
clone size: NA
J gene: TRBJ2-7
D gene: TRBD2
CDR3 protein: CATSAGGLASYEQYF
CDR3 DNA: TGTGCCACCAGTGCCGGAGGACTAGCCTCCTACGAGCAGTACTTC

V gene: TRBV5-1
clone size: NA
J gene: TRBJ2-2
D gene: NA
CDR3 protein: CASSLSSDPNTGELFF
CDR3 DNA: TGCGCCAGCAGCCTTTCTAGCGACCCCAACACCGGGGAGCTGTTTTTT

V gene: TRBV5-1
clone size: few
J gene: TRBJ2-5
D gene: NA
CDR3 protein: CASGYGGGGETQYF
CDR3 DNA: TGCGCCAGCGGCTACGGAGGAGGGGGGGAGACCCAGTACTTC

V gene: TRBV5-1
clone size: few
J gene: TRBJ2-1
D gene: NA
CDR3 protein: CASSLVAALYNEQFF
CDR3 DNA: TGCGCCAGCAGCTTGGTGGCGGCCCTGTACAATGAGCAGTTCTTC

V gene: TRBV10-3
clone size: NA
J gene: TRBJ1-2
D gene: NA
CDR3 protein: CAISVDGANYGYTF
CDR3 DNA: TGTGCCATCAGTGTTGACGGGGCCAACTATGGCTACACCTTC

V gene: TRBV7-2
clone size: once
J gene: TRBJ2-1
D gene: NA
CDR3 protein: CASSPFATSSYNEQFF
CDR3 DNA: TGTGCCAGCAGCCCGTTTGCTACGAGCTCCTACAATGAGCAGTTCTTC

V gene: TRBV5-1
clone size: few
J gene: TRBJ1-1
D gene: NA
CDR3 protein: CASSLGFGGLGTEAFF
CDR3 DNA: TGCGCCAGCAGCTTGGGGTTTGGGGGCCTTGGGACTGAAGCTTTCTTT

V gene: TRBV6-2/TRBV6-3
clone size: NA
J gene: TRBJ2-7
D gene: NA
CDR3 protein: CASSYSSGRNYEQYF
CDR3 DNA: TGTGCCAGCAGTTACTCGTCAGGGCGGAACTACGAGCAGTACTTC

V gene: TRBV7-2
clone size: few
J gene: TRBJ2-1
D gene: NA
CDR3 protein: CASSLDSLEREQFF
CDR3 DNA: TGTGCCAGCAGCTTAGATAGTCTGGAGCGTGAGCAGTTCTTC

V gene: TRBV6-1
clone size: once
J gene: TRBJ2-3
D gene: NA
CDR3 protein: CASSYTGISTDTQYF
CDR3 DNA: TGTGCCAGCAGCTACACAGGGATCAGCACAGATACGCAGTATTTT